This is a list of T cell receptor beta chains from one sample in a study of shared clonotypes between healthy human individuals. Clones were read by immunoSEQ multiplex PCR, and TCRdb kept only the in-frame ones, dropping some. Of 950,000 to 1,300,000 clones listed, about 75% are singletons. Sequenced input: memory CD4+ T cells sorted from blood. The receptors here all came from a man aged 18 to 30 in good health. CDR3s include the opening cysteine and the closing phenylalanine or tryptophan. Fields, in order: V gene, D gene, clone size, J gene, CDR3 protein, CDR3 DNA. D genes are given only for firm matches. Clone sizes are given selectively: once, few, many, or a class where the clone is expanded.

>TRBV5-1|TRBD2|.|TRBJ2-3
CASRAGVGTDTQYF
TGCGCCAGCAGGGCGGGAGTTGGAACAGATACGCAGTATTTT
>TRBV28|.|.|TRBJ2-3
CASNRGRDISLSTDTQYF
TGTGCCAGCAATAGGGGTCGGGACATATCTTTGAGCACAGATACGCAGTATTTT
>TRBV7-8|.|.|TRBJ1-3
CASSLTGNTIYF
TGTGCCAGCAGCTTAACCGGAAACACCATATATTTT
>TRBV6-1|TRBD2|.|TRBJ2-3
CASREPGLAVHTDTQYF
TGTGCCAGCAGAGAACCGGGACTAGCGGTACACACAGATACGCAGTATTTT
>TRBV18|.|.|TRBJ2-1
CASSPSGAVYNEQFF
TGTGCCAGCTCACCCTCCGGCGCAGTGTACAATGAGCAGTTCTTC
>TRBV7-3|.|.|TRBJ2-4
CASSHRPLAKNIQYF
TGTGCCAGCAGCCACCGGCCCCTAGCCAAAAACATTCAGTACTTC
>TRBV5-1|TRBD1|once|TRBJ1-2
CASSSTGSGGYTF
TGCGCCAGCAGCTCGACAGGGTCTGGCGGCTACACCTTC
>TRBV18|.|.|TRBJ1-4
CASSPGTGTDEKLFF
TGTGCCAGCTCACCTGGAACAGGGACGGACGAAAAACTGTTTTTT
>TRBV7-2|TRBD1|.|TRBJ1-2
CASRRTGSGYTF
TGTGCCAGCAGGAGGACAGGGTCAGGCTACACCTTC
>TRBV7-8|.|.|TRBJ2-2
CASSPWASGPNTGELFF
TGTGCCAGCAGCCCATGGGCCAGCGGGCCGAACACCGGGGAGCTGTTTTTT
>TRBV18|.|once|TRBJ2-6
CASSPSQGANVLTF
TGTGCCAGCTCACCATCTCAAGGGGCCAACGTCCTGACTTTC
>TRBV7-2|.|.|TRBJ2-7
CASSLGGDGSYEQYF
TGTGCCAGCAGCTTAGGCGGTGACGGATCCTACGAGCAGTACTTC
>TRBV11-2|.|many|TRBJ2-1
CASSLAWNEQFF
TGTGCCAGCAGCTTAGCGTGGAATGAGCAGTTCTTC
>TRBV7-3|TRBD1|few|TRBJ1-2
CASSTETGDGYTF
TGTGCCAGCAGCACGGAAACAGGGGATGGCTACACCTTC
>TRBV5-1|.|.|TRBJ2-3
CASSQQPTADTQYF
TGCGCCAGCAGCCAACAACCTACTGCAGATACGCAGTATTTT
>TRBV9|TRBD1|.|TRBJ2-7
CASSPGQGRYEQYF
TGTGCCAGCAGCCCCGGACAGGGGAGGTACGAGCAGTACTTC
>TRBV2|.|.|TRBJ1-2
CASRGPNYGYTF
TGTGCCAGCAGGGGGCCAAACTATGGCTACACCTTC
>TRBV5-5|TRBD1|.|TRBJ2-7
CASSPRDRGVYEQYF
TGTGCCAGCAGCCCGAGGGACAGGGGTGTCTACGAGCAGTACTTC
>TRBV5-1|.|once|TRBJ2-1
CASSLGPGYNEQFF
TGCGCCAGCAGCTTGGGTCCGGGATACAATGAGCAGTTCTTC
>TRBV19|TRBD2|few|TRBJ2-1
CASSRKRGDDYNEQFF
TGTGCCAGTAGTCGAAAGCGGGGGGACGACTACAATGAGCAGTTCTTC
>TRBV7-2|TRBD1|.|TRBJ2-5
CASSTRSGTGKETQYF
TGTGCCAGCAGCACGCGATCCGGGACAGGGAAAGAGACCCAGTACTTC
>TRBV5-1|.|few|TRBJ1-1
CASTRLNADTEAFF
TGCGCCAGCACCCGGCTCAACGCGGACACTGAAGCTTTCTTT
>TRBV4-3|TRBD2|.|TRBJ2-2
CASSLFVSGSANTGELFF
TGCGCCAGCAGCCTTTTTGTTAGCGGGAGCGCTAACACCGGGGAGCTGTTTTTT
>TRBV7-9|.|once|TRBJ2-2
CASSPDRGGRELFF
TGTGCCAGCAGCCCCGATAGGGGTGGTAGGGAGCTGTTTTTT
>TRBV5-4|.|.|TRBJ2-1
CASSSYRGRNEQFF
TGTGCCAGCAGCTCCTACCGGGGCCGGAATGAGCAGTTCTTC
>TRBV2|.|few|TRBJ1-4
CASSEGRKTNEKLFF
TGTGCCAGCAGTGAGGGGAGAAAAACTAATGAAAAACTGTTTTTT
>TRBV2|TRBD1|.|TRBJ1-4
CASSLGQGGEKLFF
TGTGCCAGCAGCCTGGGACAGGGAGGTGAAAAACTGTTTTTT
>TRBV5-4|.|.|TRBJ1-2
CASSLTNYGYTF
TGTGCCAGCAGCTTGACTAACTATGGCTACACCTTC
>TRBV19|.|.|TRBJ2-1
CASKDTGRGEQFF
TGTGCCAGTAAAGATACAGGGCGAGGTGAGCAGTTCTTC
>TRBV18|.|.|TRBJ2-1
CASYSRNRESSYNEQFF
TGTGCCAGCTATTCCCGAAACAGGGAGAGCTCCTACAATGAGCAGTTCTTC
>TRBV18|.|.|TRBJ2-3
CASSPPPYGTDTQYF
TGTGCCAGCTCACCGCCGCCTTACGGGACAGATACGCAGTATTTT
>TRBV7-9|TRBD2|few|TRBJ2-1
CASSSDGTSGGQFF
TGTGCCAGCAGCTCAGATGGGACTAGCGGAGGTCAGTTCTTC
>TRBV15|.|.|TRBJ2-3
CATSPRGGKTSTDTQYF
TGTGCCACCAGTCCGCGCGGCGGAAAAACTAGCACAGATACGCAGTATTTT
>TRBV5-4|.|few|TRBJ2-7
CASSLDAQEQYF
TGTGCCAGCAGCTTGGACGCCCAGGAGCAGTACTTC
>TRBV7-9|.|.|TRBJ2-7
CASSLSGEQYF
TGTGCCAGCAGCTTATCGGGCGAGCAGTACTTC
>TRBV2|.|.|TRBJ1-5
CASSAEYSNQPQHF
TGTGCCAGCAGTGCAGAGTATAGCAATCAGCCCCAGCATTTT
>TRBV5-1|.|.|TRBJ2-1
CASSLDSSSYNEQFF
TGCGCCAGCAGCCTGGACAGTAGCTCCTACAATGAGCAGTTCTTC
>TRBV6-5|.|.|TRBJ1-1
CASRWAGNTEAFF
TGTGCCAGCCGTTGGGCAGGGAACACTGAAGCTTTCTTT
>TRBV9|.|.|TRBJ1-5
CAAPKRRQPQHF
TGTGCCGCCCCTAAGAGGCGTCAGCCCCAGCATTTT
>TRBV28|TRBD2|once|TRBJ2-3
CAILAGGGLSDTQYF
TGTGCCATATTAGCGGGAGGGGGCCTCTCAGATACGCAGTATTTT
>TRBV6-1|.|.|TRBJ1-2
CASRVDDTANYGYTF
TGTGCCAGCAGGGTAGACGACACAGCTAACTATGGCTACACCTTC
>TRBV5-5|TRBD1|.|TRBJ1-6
CASSLRQGGTDSPLHF
TGTGCCAGCAGCCTTCGACAGGGGGGGACCGATTCACCCCTCCACTTT
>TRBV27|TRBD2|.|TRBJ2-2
CASSLPGLAAGELFF
TGTGCCAGCAGTTTACCGGGACTAGCGGCCGGGGAGCTGTTTTTT
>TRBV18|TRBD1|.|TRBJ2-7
CASSLDRARDEQYF
TGTGCCAGCTCACTCGACAGGGCCAGGGACGAGCAGTACTTC
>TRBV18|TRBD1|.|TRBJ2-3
CASSLGDRRSDTQYF
TGTGCCAGCTCACTCGGGGACAGGAGATCAGATACGCAGTATTTT
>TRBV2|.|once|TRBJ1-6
CASSEGGGYNSPLHF
TGTGCCAGCAGTGAAGGCGGTGGCTATAATTCACCCCTCCACTTT